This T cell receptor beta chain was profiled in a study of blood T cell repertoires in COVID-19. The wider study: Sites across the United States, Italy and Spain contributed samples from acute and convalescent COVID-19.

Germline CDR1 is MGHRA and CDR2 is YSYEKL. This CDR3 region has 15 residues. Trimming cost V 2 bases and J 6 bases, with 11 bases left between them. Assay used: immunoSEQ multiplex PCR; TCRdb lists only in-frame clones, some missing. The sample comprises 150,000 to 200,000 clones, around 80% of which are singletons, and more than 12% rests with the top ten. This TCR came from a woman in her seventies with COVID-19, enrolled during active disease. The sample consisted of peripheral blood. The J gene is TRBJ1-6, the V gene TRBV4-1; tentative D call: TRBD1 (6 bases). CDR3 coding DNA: TGCGCCAGCAGCCAATTCAGGACAGCTAATTCACCCCTCCACTTT. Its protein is CASSQFRTANSPLHF.